Below are 3 T cell receptor beta chains sequenced from a single sample in a study of cytomegalovirus exposure and HLA in healthy donors. Primers included in the PCR were 60 Vbeta and 13 Jbeta primers. TCRdb's copy holds only in-frame clones and misses some; the assay was immunoSEQ multiplex PCR. The sample yields hundreds of thousands of clones, around 80% seen once. Material: PBMCs. Receptors were obtained from a boy aged 5-17 years in good health and CMV-seronegative.

The chain has TRBV6-5 and TRBJ1-1, with TRBD1 identical over 8 bases. Germline assignment: CDR1 MNHEY and CDR2 SVGAGI. CDR3 size: 14 residues. The junction had 7 bases not matched to a gene; V was cut back by 5 bases and J by 5 bases. This CDR3 is CASSPGQGGTEAFF. In DNA, the CDR3 is TGTGCCAGCAGTCCCGGACAGGGCGGGACTGAAGCTTTCTTT.

V and J are TRBV18 and TRBJ2-1; 7 bases map to TRBD2. In germline, CDR1 is KGHSH, CDR2 LQKENI. The junction had 2 bases not matched to a gene; V was cut back by 6 bases and J by 3 bases. This CDR3 region has 13 residues. In nucleotides, the CDR3 is TGTGCCAGCTCCCCGGGGGGCTACAATGAGCAGTTCTTC. Its translation is CASSPGGYNEQFF. Complete variable domain (other parts from reference TRBV18 and TRBJ2-1): NAGVMQNPRHLVRRRGQEARLRCSPMKGHSHVYWYRQLPEEGLKFMVYLQKENIIDESGMPKERFSAEFPKEGPSILRIQQVVRGDSAAYFCASSPGGYNEQFFGPGTRLTVL.

CDR3 DNA: TGTGCCAGCAGCTTACCGACACAAAACTATGGCTACACCTTC. It codes for CASSLPTQNYGYTF. The gene calls are TRBV5-5 and TRBJ1-2; no clear D. This CDR3 is 14 amino acids long. Trimming removed 2 bases at V and 2 bases at J, with 10 bases between. CDR1 SGHKS and CDR2 YYEKEE come from the germline V gene (reference sequence). Looking up the rest from reference TRBV5-5 and TRBJ1-2 gives the full variable domain: DAGVTQSPTHLIKTRGQQVTLRCSPISGHKSVSWYQQVLGQGPQFIFQYYEKEERGRGNFPDRFSARQFPNYSSELNVNALLLGDSALYLCASSLPTQNYGYTFGSGTRLTVV.